The source of this T cell receptor beta chain is a study of regulatory T cells in long-lasting Graves disease. Study background: Persistent Graves' disease meant over 5 years of antithyroid drugs with positive TSH receptor antibodies.

This clonotype was seen repeatedly, ten times or more. Its antigen is as yet unknown. Study-level points and caveats: There were preferences for TRBV28, TRBJ1-2 and TRBJ2-5 in persistent disease. Thyroid tissue went unstudied; only peripheral blood was examined.

HTBI primers from iRepertoire and Arm-PCR of CDR3 regions yielded the TCR beta libraries. TCRdb passed the multiplex PCR reads through MiXCR, listing each CDR3 protein once. The sample has about 340,000 distinct CDR3 sequences, about 19% seen once. Trimming pared 0 bases from V and 2 bases from J, leaving 13 bases between. Germline assignment: CDR1 MNHEY and CDR2 SVGAGI. The CDR3 extends over 16 amino acids. The time point is: persistent/refractory GD, antithyroid drugs over 5 years with positive TRAb. Researchers made the TCR library from RNA that was extracted from PBMCs. Diagnosing Graves' disease relied on the American Thyroid Association guidelines.

The source of this sequence is a female donor with Graves disease. The sample in question was peripheral blood mononuclear cells (PBMCs), obtained when the disease was refractory, from a patient treated with antithyroid drugs. The chain carries TRBV6-5 and TRBJ1-1; D is possibly TRBD1 (5 bases). The CDR3 spells CASSYSIWGGNTEAFF. Here the CDR3 DNA reads TGTGCCAGCAGTTACTCGATATGGGGGGGAAACACTGAAGCTTTCTTT.